The 16 T cell receptor beta chains below come from one sample, sequenced in a study of tumor T cells in aggressive B-cell lymphoma. Sequencing used immunoSEQ multiplex PCR; TCRdb keeps in-frame clones, though not all of them. Of about 510 clones listed, about 91% are singletons. Sequenced sample: tumor tissue. Every receptor here comes from an adult with diffuse large B cell lymphoma.

The chain is built from TRBV10-3 and TRBJ2-1; possible D gene TRBD1, 5 bases. V lost 2 bases to trimming and J lost 6 bases, with 14 bases between them. This CDR3 is 15 amino acids long. Germline V gene data show CDR1 as ENHRY and CDR2 as SYGVKD. The CDR3 DNA reads TGTGCCATCAGTGAGCCGGGCAGGGTTTCCAATGAGCAGTTCTTC. Translating it yields CAISEPGRVSNEQFF.

The rearrangement uses TRBV5-1 and TRBJ2-7; 7 nucleotides match TRBD2. V lost 0 bases, J lost 2 bases, and 11 bases stayed unmatched. The CDR3 consists of 17 residues. CDR1 is SGHRS, CDR2 YFSETQ, per germline. The CDR3 DNA reads as TGCGCCAGCAGCTTGGCCTTTGGCGGGGGACCAACCTACGAGCAGTACTTC. Its protein is CASSLAFGGGPTYEQYF.

The chain carries TRBV14 and TRBJ1-3, with D tentatively TRBD1 (5 bases). Germline values: CDR1 SGHDN, CDR2 FVKESK. The CDR3 is 15 amino acids. The V gene lost 6 bases and the J gene lost 0 bases, with 12 bases spanning the gap. The CDR3 sequence: CASSQLGGSGNTIYF. In DNA form, the CDR3 reads TGTGCCAGCAGTCAACTCGGGGGCTCTGGAAACACCATATATTTT.

The chain recombines TRBV7-2 with TRBJ2-5; weak D call: TRBD1 (6 bases). The CDR3 sequence is 15 residues long. CDR1 and CDR2 from the germline V gene are SGHTA and FQGNSA. V lost 1 base and J 7 bases, leaving 16 bases between the germline ends. The CDR3 protein is CASSLDPTGLRTQYF. DNA for the CDR3: TGTGCCAGCAGCTTAGATCCAACAGGGTTAAGGACCCAGTACTTC.

The rearrangement uses TRBV28 and TRBJ1-1, with a possible D match to TRBD1 (5 bases). This CDR3 is 13 amino acids long. Trimming stripped 3 bases from V and 11 bases from J, with 16 bases between. The V gene's germline CDR1 is MDHEN and CDR2 SYDVKM. The CDR3 region has the DNA TGTGCCAGCAGTTTTTCGGGGGTGCCGGGCGCTTTCTTT. This gives the protein CASSFSGVPGAFF.

The chain employs TRBV7-8 and TRBJ2-7; 16 bases agree with TRBD2. Germline V gene data show CDR1 as SGHVS and CDR2 as FQNEAQ. This CDR3 comprises 18 residues. The V segment lost 5 bases and the J segment 1 base; nucleotides outside the gene matches: 8. The CDR3 DNA reads as TGTGCCAGCAGCCCTGGGACTAGCGGGAGGGTCATATCCTACGAGCAGTACTTC. Its protein is CASSPGTSGRVISYEQYF. The full variable domain, rest sourced from reference TRBV7-8 and TRBJ2-7, is GAGVSQSPRYKVAKRGQDVALRCDPISGHVSLFWYQQALGQGPEFLTYFQNEAQLDKSGLPSDRFFAERPEGSVSTLKIQRTQQEDSAVYLCASSPGTSGRVISYEQYFGPGTRLTVT.

The rearrangement links TRBV7-7 to TRBJ2-5, with D possibly TRBD2 on 6 matching bases. CDR3 length: 15 residues. Germline lookup yields CDR1 SSHAT and CDR2 FNYEAQ (reference sequence). V lost 5 bases to trimming and J lost 5 bases, with 18 bases between them. This CDR3 is CASSPEGSQVETQYF. CDR3 DNA sequence: TGTGCCAGCAGCCCGGAGGGCTCCCAGGTGGAGACCCAGTACTTC.

The gene calls are TRBV29-1 and TRBJ2-1; TRBD1 aligns across 10 bases. The CDR3 loop spans 14 amino acids. Germline CDR1 and CDR2: SQVTM and ANQGSEA. V gave up 3 bases and J gave up 5 bases; unmatched junction bases: 4. The CDR3 here is CSVDWGQGNNEQFF. For the CDR3, the DNA is TGCAGCGTTGACTGGGGACAGGGGAACAATGAGCAGTTCTTC.

The gene calls are TRBV28 and TRBJ1-1; weak D call: TRBD1 (5 bases). CDR1 MDHEN and CDR2 SYDVKM come from the germline V gene. CDR3 length: 13 amino acids. With 3 bases removed from V and 4 bases from J, the gap between germline ends came to 9 bases. This CDR3 is CASSLSDSTEAFF. The CDR3 DNA is TGTGCCAGCAGTTTGAGTGACAGCACTGAAGCTTTCTTT. Using reference TRBV28 and TRBJ1-1 for the parts outside the CDR3, the full variable domain is DVKVTQSSRYLVKRTGEKVFLECVQDMDHENMFWYRQDPGLGLRLIYFSYDVKMKEKGDIPEGYSVSREKKERFSLILESASTNQTSMYLCASSLSDSTEAFFGQGTRLTVV.

This chain links TRBV6-6 with TRBJ2-4; 8 bases are shared with TRBD1. Per germline, CDR1 MNHNY and CDR2 SVGAGI (reference sequence). CDR3 length: 15 amino acids. Losses at the gene ends were 0 bases for V and 8 bases for J; bases not matched to a gene: 6. The CDR3, as DNA: TGTGCCAGCAGTTACTCCCGGACAGGGCGGCACATTCAGTACTTC. Its protein is CASSYSRTGRHIQYF.

The rearrangement links TRBV30 to TRBJ1-4; D call uncertain. The CDR3 loop spans 12 amino acids. From germline, CDR1 is GTSNPN and CDR2 SVGIG (reference sequence). Trimming took off 2 bases at V and 7 bases at J, with 8 bases between the two ends. CDR3 nucleotide sequence: TGTGCCTGGAGTTCAGGTGGTGAAAAACTGTTTTTT. Its translation is CAWSSGGEKLFF.

This sequence joins TRBV27 and TRBJ2-3, with 9 positions matching TRBD2. Germline V gives CDR1 MNHEY, CDR2 SMNVEV (reference sequence). This CDR3 comprises 18 residues. Germline trimming cut 4 bases from V and 1 base from J; bases unmatched to any gene: 12. Here the CDR3 DNA reads TGTGCCAGCAGTTCCCTGCGGCGGGGGGGGCGGGGCACAGATACGCAGTATTTT. This encodes CASSSLRRGGRGTDTQYF.

The chain combines TRBV2 with TRBJ1-1; D is perhaps TRBD1 (5 bases). V was cut by 4 bases and J by 0 bases, with 9 bases left in between. The CDR3 has 14 amino acids. Germline V gene lookup returns CDR1 SNHLY and CDR2 FYNNEI. CDR3 DNA sequence: TGTGCCAGCAGTGCAGGGTTAATGAACACTGAAGCTTTCTTT. This translates into CASSAGLMNTEAFF.

The chain has TRBV7-9 and TRBJ2-2; TRBD2 matches 15 bases. In germline, CDR1 is SEHNR, CDR2 FQNEAQ (reference sequence). The CDR3 has 17 residues. Trimming took 5 bases from V and 3 from J; bases not matched to a gene: 4. In DNA form, the CDR3 reads TGTGCCAGCAGCCTAGGGACTAGCGGGAGGTACACCGGGGAGCTGTTTTTT. This translates into CASSLGTSGRYTGELFF.

The chain recombines TRBV19 with TRBJ1-3, with a possible D match to TRBD1 (6 bases). The CDR3 runs 16 residues. Germline assignment: CDR1 LNHDA and CDR2 SQIVND (reference sequence). Trimming left V 4 bases short and J 0 bases short, with 13 bases between. The CDR3 protein is CASSTGQLNSGNTIYF. CDR3 nucleotide sequence: TGTGCCAGTAGTACCGGACAGCTTAACTCTGGAAACACCATATATTTT.

The chain has TRBV4-1 and TRBJ2-1; 7 bases align to TRBD2. The germline V gene has CDR1 MGHRA and CDR2 YSYEKL. Losses at the gene ends were 4 bases for V and 8 bases for J; bases not matched to a gene: 11. CDR3 length: 15 amino acids. CDR3 sequence: CASSPRTSEGDEQFF. The DNA of the CDR3 is TGCGCCAGCAGCCCCCGGACTAGTGAAGGGGATGAGCAGTTCTTC.